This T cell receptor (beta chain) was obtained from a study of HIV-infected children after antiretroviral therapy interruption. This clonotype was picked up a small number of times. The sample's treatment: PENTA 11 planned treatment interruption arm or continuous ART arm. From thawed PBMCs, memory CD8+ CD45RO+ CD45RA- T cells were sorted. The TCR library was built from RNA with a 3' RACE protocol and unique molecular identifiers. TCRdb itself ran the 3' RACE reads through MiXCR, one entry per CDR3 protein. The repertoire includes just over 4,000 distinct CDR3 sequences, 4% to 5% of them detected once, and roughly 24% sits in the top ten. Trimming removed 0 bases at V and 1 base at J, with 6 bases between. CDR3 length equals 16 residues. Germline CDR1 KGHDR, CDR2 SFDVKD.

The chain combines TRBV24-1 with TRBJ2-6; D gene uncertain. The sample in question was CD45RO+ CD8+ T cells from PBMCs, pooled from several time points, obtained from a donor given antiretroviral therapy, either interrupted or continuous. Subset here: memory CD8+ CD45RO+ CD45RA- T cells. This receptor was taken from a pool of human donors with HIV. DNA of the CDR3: TGTGCCACCAGTGATTTGACCCCTTCTGGGGCCAACGTCCTGACTTTC. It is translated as CATSDLTPSGANVLTF.